This is a list of T cell receptor beta chains from one sample in a study of CD8 T cells in Susac syndrome. TCRdb reprocessed the immunoSEQ multiplex PCR reads with MiXCR, giving one entry per CDR3 protein. This sample has some 200,000 distinct CDR3 sequences, with nearly 95% found just once. Sequencing used CD4+ T cells from PBMCs. Source of these receptors: a human donor with multiple sclerosis. CDR3s include the opening cysteine and the closing phenylalanine or tryptophan. Fields, in order: V gene, D gene, clone size, J gene, CDR3 DNA, CDR3 protein. D genes are given only for firm matches. Clone size is stated in some rows and not others, as once, few, many or a class when expanded.

>TRBV27|-|-|TRBJ2-1
TGTGCCACCAGGGGGGGCGCAGGAAAAAATGAGCAGTTCTTC
CATRGGAGKNEQFF
>TRBV20-1|-|-|TRBJ2-3
TGCAGTGCTACTGTCCAGCGGGTCACAGATACGCAGTATTTT
CSATVQRVTDTQYF
>TRBV20-1|-|-|TRBJ2-1
TGCAGTGCCAGCCCTTCCTACAATGAGCAGTTCTTC
CSASPSYNEQFF
>TRBV5-1|-|once|TRBJ2-3
TGCGCCAGCAGCTTGAGGCATACCACAGATACGCAGTATTTT
CASSLRHTTDTQYF
>TRBV20-1|-|-|TRBJ1-2
TGCAGTGCTAGAGTGGCCAGGGACCATGGCTACACCTTC
CSARVARDHGYTF
>TRBV9|-|once|TRBJ2-3
TGTGCCAGCAGGCCTCCAGGCAGGAGCACAGATACGCAGTATTTT
CASRPPGRSTDTQYF
>TRBV30|-|-|TRBJ1-2
TGTGCCTGGAGTTACCTCATGAGGGGTGGCTACACCTTC
CAWSYLMRGGYTF
>TRBV29-1|-|-|TRBJ2-6
TGCAGCGCCGGGACGTCTAACTCTGGGGCCAACGTCCTGACTTTC
CSAGTSNSGANVLTF
>TRBV30|-|-|TRBJ2-1
TGTGCCTGGAGTAATAGGAATGAGCAGTTCTTC
CAWSNRNEQFF
>TRBV12-3/TRBV12-4|-|-|TRBJ2-5
TGTGCCAGCAGTTCGGCACCTCAAGAGACCCAGTACTTC
CASSSAPQETQYF
>TRBV3-1|-|-|TRBJ2-5
TGTGCCAGCAGCCCCCCCTTGGCAGTGGAGACCCAGTACTTC
CASSPPLAVETQYF
>TRBV29-1|-|-|TRBJ2-3
TGCAGCGGGGTGGGAGCCGCCGTGGCGCAGTATTTT
CSGVGAAVAQYF
>TRBV3-1|-|-|TRBJ2-1
TGTGCCAGCAGCGTCGCCTCCACCTACAATGAGCAGTTCTTC
CASSVASTYNEQFF
>TRBV4-1|-|-|TRBJ2-7
TGCGCCAGCGGGCCAGGTTTTCGGGGGCTAGATCGCCACGAGCAGTACTTC
CASGPGFRGLDRHEQYF
>TRBV5-1|-|-|TRBJ2-1
TGCGCCAGCAGCTTGTCTCCCGACAATGAGCAGTTCTTC
CASSLSPDNEQFF
>TRBV7-8|TRBD2|-|TRBJ2-3
TGTGCCAGCAGCTTCCGAGCGGGGGCGAGCACAGATACGCAGTATTTT
CASSFRAGASTDTQYF
>TRBV12-3/TRBV12-4|-|-|TRBJ2-3
TGTGCCAGCAAGCGGTCCACAGATACGCAGTATTTT
CASKRSTDTQYF
>TRBV7-9|TRBD1|-|TRBJ1-1
TGTGCCAGCAGCATGACAGGGGACTTT
CASSMTGDF
>TRBV27|TRBD1|once|TRBJ2-1
TGTGCCAGTTTACCCCGGGACAGGGTAAACAATGAGCAGTTCTTC
CASLPRDRVNNEQFF
>TRBV14|-|-|TRBJ2-5
TGTGCCAGCAGCCAGACTGGACAGCCGACAGAGACCCAGTACTTC
CASSQTGQPTETQYF
>TRBV24-1|TRBD1|-|TRBJ2-5
TGTGCCGTCGGACAGGGGGAAAGAACGGGCCAAGAGACCCAGTACTTC
CAVGQGERTGQETQYF
>TRBV6-5|-|-|TRBJ2-2
TGTGCCAGCAGACAGCGACAGGCAGGGACCGGGGAGCTGTTTTTT
CASRQRQAGTGELFF
>TRBV9|-|-|TRBJ2-7
TGTGCCAGCAGCGTCAGGACAGCCTCCGAGCAGTACTTC
CASSVRTASEQYF
>TRBV2|-|once|TRBJ1-2
TGTGCCACCGAATATACAGGGTCCTATGGCTACACCTTC
CATEYTGSYGYTF
>TRBV2|-|-|TRBJ1-5
TGTGCCAGCAGTGAGTCAGGGTACCAGCCCCAGCATTTT
CASSESGYQPQHF
>TRBV30|-|-|TRBJ1-2
TGTGCCTGGACCGACCCAGGCAGGTATTTTAGAAACTATGGCTACACCTTC
CAWTDPGRYFRNYGYTF
>TRBV24-1|TRBD1|-|TRBJ2-2
TGTGCCACCAGTGACAATCCCGGGACAGCTAACACCGGGGAGCTGTTTTTT
CATSDNPGTANTGELFF
>TRBV4-1|TRBD1|-|TRBJ2-5
TGCGCCAGCAGCCAGCCGGGACAGATAAGGGGGACCCAGTACTTC
CASSQPGQIRGTQYF
>TRBV13|-|-|TRBJ1-2
TGTGCCAGCCCCCGACAGTCCAATCGCCCCTATGGCTACACCTTC
CASPRQSNRPYGYTF
>TRBV10-3|-|-|TRBJ2-3
TGTGCCATCAGTGAAATGGGGGCCACAGATACGCAGTATTTT
CAISEMGATDTQYF
>TRBV29-1|-|-|TRBJ1-3
TGCAGCGTTGAGCATAGAAGAAACACCATATATTTT
CSVEHRRNTIYF
>TRBV25-1|TRBD1|once|TRBJ2-3
TGTGCCAGCAGTGATAGACAGGGGAAGACGCATACGCAGTATTTT
CASSDRQGKTHTQYF
>TRBV7-9|TRBD2|-|TRBJ2-1
TGTGCCAGCAGCCCCTGGCGAGCGGGGGGTTTGAATGAGCAGTTCTTC
CASSPWRAGGLNEQFF
>TRBV20-1|-|-|TRBJ2-7
TGCAGTGCTAGAGGAGTAGGTGGCTACGAGCAGTACTTC
CSARGVGGYEQYF
>TRBV9|TRBD1|-|TRBJ2-3
TGTGCCAGCAGCGTAAAAGACAGGGTGGACACAGATACGCAGTATTTT
CASSVKDRVDTDTQYF
>TRBV10-3|TRBD1|-|TRBJ1-6
TGTGCCATCAGTGAGCCCTGGACAGGATTGGGAGGGGGTTCACCCCTCCACTTT
CAISEPWTGLGGGSPLHF
>TRBV27|TRBD2|-|TRBJ2-1
TGTGCCAGCAGCTCCTTCCTCAAGCGGGAGCTCGGTGAGCAGTTCTTC
CASSSFLKRELGEQFF
>TRBV5-1|TRBD1|-|TRBJ2-1
TGCGCCAGCAGCTGGCCCCGGGACAGAACCTACAATGAGCAGTTCTTC
CASSWPRDRTYNEQFF
>TRBV3-1|-|-|TRBJ2-5
TGTGCCAGCAGCCAATGGGGCCCCACCGAAGAGACCCAGTACTTC
CASSQWGPTEETQYF
>TRBV11-3|TRBD1|-|TRBJ2-1
TGTGCCAGCAGCTTTGGACAGGGGGCGAATGAGCAGTTCTTC
CASSFGQGANEQFF
>TRBV12-3/TRBV12-4|-|-|TRBJ2-7
TGTGCCAGTGTAGACACAGGGATAGGAGGCGAGCAGTACTTC
CASVDTGIGGEQYF
>TRBV9|-|-|TRBJ2-1
TGTGCCAGCAGCGTAGTTACTACCTCCGATGAGCAGTTCTTC
CASSVVTTSDEQFF
>TRBV2|TRBD1|-|TRBJ2-7
TGTGCCAGCAGGGGGGACAGGGCATCCTACGAGCAGTACTTC
CASRGDRASYEQYF
>TRBV4-1|-|-|TRBJ2-5
TGCGCCAGCAGCCCGGGACTTGCAGAGACCCAGTACTTC
CASSPGLAETQYF
>TRBV5-4|TRBD2|-|TRBJ2-5
TGTGCCAGCAGCTCGAGACTAGCGGGGGAAGAGACCCAGTACTTC
CASSSRLAGEETQYF
>TRBV9|-|-|TRBJ2-2
TGTGCCAGCAGCGTCCGGTCGGAGGGCGGGGAGCTGTTTTTT
CASSVRSEGGELFF
>TRBV30|TRBD2|-|TRBJ2-1
TGTGCCTGGAGTGCCGGACTAGCGGGCTCCAATGAGCAGTTCTTC
CAWSAGLAGSNEQFF
>TRBV5-1|TRBD2|-|TRBJ2-1
TGCGCCAGCAGCCGGCGGGCTAGCGGGATGTCGGATGAGCAGTTCTTC
CASSRRASGMSDEQFF
>TRBV9|-|-|TRBJ2-3
TGTGCCAGCAGCGTAGGGGCCTTAGGTGCAGATACGCAGTATTTT
CASSVGALGADTQYF
>TRBV29-1|TRBD1|once|TRBJ2-7
TGCAGCGCACAGGCGTGGCGGGACAGGGGGACCTACGAGCAGTACTTC
CSAQAWRDRGTYEQYF
>TRBV6-1|-|-|TRBJ1-4
TGTGCCAGCAGATCTGACCTGGGGTCAACTAATGAAAAACTGTTTTTT
CASRSDLGSTNEKLFF
>TRBV6-2/TRBV6-3|TRBD1|-|TRBJ1-1
TGTGCCAGCAGACCCCGGGACAGGGAAGCTTTCTTT
CASRPRDREAFF
>TRBV29-1|-|-|TRBJ2-6
TGCAGCGCAAGGACAGTCTCTGGGGCCAACGTCCTGACTTTC
CSARTVSGANVLTF
>TRBV5-1|-|-|TRBJ2-7
TGCGCCAGCAGCCCTCCCTCCGGGACGTCCGCCTACGAGCAGTACTTC
CASSPPSGTSAYEQYF
>TRBV15|-|-|TRBJ2-2
TGTGCCACCAGCAGAGATCGGGGGGCCCCGAACACCGGGGAGCTGTTTTTT
CATSRDRGAPNTGELFF
>TRBV9|TRBD1|-|TRBJ1-1
TGTGCCAGCAGCATAGACAGGGAGAACACTGAAGCTTTCTTT
CASSIDRENTEAFF